This T cell receptor (beta chain) was captured in a study of CD8 T cells in ankylosing spondylitis. One entry per CDR3 protein, called by TCRdb with MiXCR from the 5' RACE reads. Among approximately 150,000 distinct CDR3 sequences, about 15% were seen once, and the ten largest hold 25% to 40%. Notes on the study in general: With a CD8+ phenotype, disease-linked clones were relatively rare in peripheral blood. A TCR beta motif made of about eight highly homologous variants seemed typical of ankylosing spondylitis blood. Matched synovial fluid from ankylosing spondylitis patients was reported to be enriched for disease-linked clones.

The germline V gene has CDR1 SNHLY and CDR2 FYNNEI. The CDR3 is made up of 18 amino acids. Trimming left V 4 bases short and J 8 bases short, with 27 bases between. Points on this clonotype: Its specificity is not known.

What was sequenced was blood, either unsorted or a sorted T cell fraction (not recorded which). The chain employs TRBV2 and TRBJ2-1, with D perhaps matching TRBD2 (7 bases). The receptor's source is a male donor with ankylosing spondylitis. In DNA form, the CDR3 reads TGTGCCAGCAGTGCATGGGGGGCGGTGTGGGAGGGCCGGGATGAGCAGTTCTTC. Protein: CASSAWGAVWEGRDEQFF. The variable domain in full, completed from reference TRBV2 and TRBJ2-1, reads EPEVTQTPSHQVTQMGQEVILRCVPISNHLYFYWYRQILGQKVEFLVSFYNNEISEKSEIFDDQFSVERPDGSNFTLKIRSTKLEDSAMYFCASSAWGAVWEGRDEQFFGPGTRLTVL.